These T cell receptor beta chains were read from a single sample in a study of cytomegalovirus exposure and HLA in healthy donors. This table comes from immunoSEQ multiplex PCR, and its TCRdb copy is limited to in-frame clones, with some not included. The repertoire consists of tens of thousands of clones, with roughly 89% occurring once and the leading ten covering 3.8%. The specimen was PBMCs. These receptor sequences come from a woman younger than 35 in good health and CMV-seropositive. Each CDR3 is given with its conserved first and last residue. Each record gives: clone size, J gene, D gene, V gene, CDR3 protein, CDR3 DNA. A D gene is named only where the DNA matches it firmly. Size values are once, few and many counts, or a class for expanded clones, and some rows have none.

>few|TRBJ2-1|TRBD2|TRBV4-3
CASSEGLAAYNEQFF
TGCGCCAGCAGCGAGGGACTAGCGGCCTACAATGAGCAGTTCTTC
>.|TRBJ1-2|.|TRBV28
CASSLSGHSGYTF
TGTGCCAGCAGTTTGTCAGGGCATAGTGGCTACACCTTC
>.|TRBJ1-3|.|TRBV7-3
CASSKTTGNTIYF
TGTGCCAGCAGCAAGACGACAGGAAACACCATATATTTT
>.|TRBJ2-2|.|TRBV19
CASSPPSVRVNTGELFF
TGTGCCAGCTCTCCCCCCTCTGTCAGGGTCAACACCGGGGAGCTGTTTTTT
>.|TRBJ2-1|.|TRBV14
CASSQGSYNEQFF
TGTGCCAGCAGCCAGGGCAGCTACAATGAGCAGTTCTTC
>.|TRBJ2-3|TRBD1|TRBV28
CASSFSDRGADTQYF
TGTGCCAGCAGTTTTTCGGACAGGGGGGCAGATACGCAGTATTTT
>.|TRBJ1-2|.|TRBV6-6
CASSYRQGNYGYTF
TGTGCCAGCAGTTACCGGCAGGGGAACTATGGCTACACCTTC
>.|TRBJ2-2|TRBD2|TRBV7-8
CASSSSGNTGELFF
TGTGCCAGCAGCTCTAGCGGGAACACCGGGGAGCTGTTTTTT
>.|TRBJ2-5|TRBD2|TRBV6-6
CASSRGLAEETQYF
TGTGCCAGCAGTCGAGGACTAGCGGAAGAGACCCAGTACTTC
>.|TRBJ1-2|.|TRBV30
CAWSGPGYTF
TGTGCCTGGAGCGGTCCGGGCTACACCTTC
>.|TRBJ2-7|TRBD2|TRBV6-1
CASSAGGYEQYF
TGTGCCAGCAGTGCGGGGGGTTACGAGCAGTACTTC
>.|TRBJ2-5|TRBD2|TRBV5-4
CASSLLAGGGETQYF
TGTGCCAGCAGCCTTCTAGCGGGAGGGGGAGAGACCCAGTACTTC
>once|TRBJ1-5|TRBD1|TRBV18
CASSPGQGGNQPQHF
TGTGCCAGCTCACCCGGACAGGGAGGGAATCAGCCCCAGCATTTT
>.|TRBJ2-3|TRBD2|TRBV4-1
CASSPPSGGLYF
TGCGCCAGCAGCCCACCTAGCGGGGGTTTGTATTTT
>few|TRBJ2-3|TRBD2|TRBV7-2
CASSLATSVATDTQYF
TGTGCCAGCAGCTTAGCGACTAGCGTGGCCACAGATACGCAGTATTTT
>.|TRBJ2-7|TRBD2|TRBV30
CAWRGGSSYEQYF
TGTGCCTGGAGGGGGGGGAGCTCCTACGAGCAGTACTTC
>.|TRBJ2-1|TRBD1|TRBV6-4
CASSEGTGGLEQFF
TGTGCCAGCAGTGAAGGGACAGGGGGCCTAGAGCAGTTCTTC
>.|TRBJ2-7|.|TRBV30
CAWRGGYSYEQYF
TGTGCCTGGAGGGGGGGTTACTCCTACGAGCAGTACTTC
>.|TRBJ2-1|TRBD2|TRBV15
CATSRDAGGSYNEQFF
TGTGCCACCAGCAGAGATGCGGGGGGCTCCTACAATGAGCAGTTCTTC
>once|TRBJ1-2|.|TRBV19
CASSILSGYGYTF
TGTGCCAGTAGTATCTTGTCAGGCTATGGCTACACCTTC
>.|TRBJ1-1|.|TRBV29-1
CSVDTGSTEAFF
TGCAGCGTTGATACAGGTTCCACTGAAGCTTTCTTT
>.|TRBJ1-1|.|TRBV2
CARVRGYTEAFF
TGTGCCAGAGTCAGGGGATACACTGAAGCTTTCTTT
>.|TRBJ2-7|TRBD1|TRBV6-5
CAGRTGGAGEQYF
TGTGCCGGAAGGACAGGGGGCGCAGGGGAGCAGTACTTC
>.|TRBJ2-4|TRBD1|TRBV5-4
CASSEDRARTGIQYF
TGTGCCAGCAGCGAGGACAGGGCCCGAACTGGCATTCAGTACTTC
>once|TRBJ2-3|.|TRBV7-2
CASSLDPSRNTQYF
TGTGCCAGCAGCTTAGATCCATCTAGGAATACGCAGTATTTT
>.|TRBJ2-6|.|TRBV2
CASSEGGAGANVLTF
TGTGCCAGCAGTGAGGGGGGAGCTGGGGCCAACGTCCTGACTTTC
>.|TRBJ2-4|TRBD1|TRBV6-6
CASEQGENIQYF
TGTGCCAGCGAACAGGGGGAGAACATTCAGTACTTC
>.|TRBJ1-3|.|TRBV10-2
CASLSEGSSGNTIYF
TGCGCCAGCCTTTCAGAGGGCTCCTCTGGAAACACCATATATTTT
>.|TRBJ2-3|.|TRBV11-2
CASSLDPGDTQYF
TGTGCCAGCAGCTTGGACCCAGGGGATACGCAGTATTTT
>.|TRBJ1-1|TRBD1|TRBV4-1
CASRQARQGAVTEAFF
TGCGCCAGCAGGCAGGCAAGACAGGGGGCGGTAACTGAAGCTTTCTTT
>.|TRBJ2-7|TRBD1|TRBV30
CAWRLGQGAVYEQYF
TGTGCCTGGAGGCTGGGACAGGGGGCAGTCTACGAGCAGTACTTC
>once|TRBJ2-6|.|TRBV2
CASSETVTGANVLTF
TGTGCCAGCAGTGAAACTGTTACTGGGGCCAACGTCCTGACTTTC
>once|TRBJ2-7|TRBD2|TRBV6-5
CASSWTSGSYEQYF
TGTGCCAGCAGTTGGACTAGCGGGAGTTACGAGCAGTACTTC
>.|TRBJ2-3|TRBD2|TRBV10-3
CAISTGRLGGTDTQYF
TGTGCCATCAGCACTGGTCGGTTGGGAGGGACAGATACGCAGTATTTT
>once|TRBJ2-5|TRBD2|TRBV7-7
CASSPGLAGRETQYF
TGTGCTAGCAGTCCCGGACTAGCGGGGCGGGAGACCCAGTACTTC
>.|TRBJ1-6|TRBD1|TRBV7-8
CASSLRTVTGGSPLHF
TGTGCCAGCAGCCTAAGAACCGTGACAGGGGGTTCACCCCTCCACTTT
>.|TRBJ1-2|TRBD1|TRBV6-5
CASRRTGENYGYTF
TGTGCCAGCAGGCGGACAGGGGAGAACTATGGCTACACCTTC
>once|TRBJ2-5|.|TRBV19
CASSMAGSQETQYF
TGTGCCAGTAGTATGGCGGGCAGCCAAGAGACCCAGTACTTC
>once|TRBJ1-4|.|TRBV30
CAWRDLGATNEKLFF
TGTGCCTGGCGCGACCTTGGAGCAACTAATGAAAAACTGTTTTTT
>.|TRBJ2-1|TRBD2|TRBV29-1
CSVEDTTSGMNEQFF
TGCAGCGTTGAAGATACAACTAGCGGGATGAATGAGCAGTTCTTC
>.|TRBJ2-5|TRBD2|TRBV6-1
CASSERGGGLQETQYF
TGTGCCAGCAGTGAGCGGGGCGGGGGGTTACAAGAGACCCAGTACTTC
>.|TRBJ2-7|.|TRBV7-9
CASSLYYEQYF
TGTGCCAGCAGCTTATACTACGAGCAGTACTTC
>.|TRBJ1-6|.|TRBV6-6
CASSTGNSPLHF
TGTGCCAGCAGTACAGGAAACTCACCCCTCCACTTT
>.|TRBJ1-5|TRBD1|TRBV19
CASKTGGYGYQPQHF
TGTGCCAGCAAGACAGGGGGTTATGGCTATCAGCCCCAGCATTTT
>.|TRBJ2-3|TRBD1|TRBV30
CAWSVSTGGQYF
TGTGCCTGGAGTGTTTCTACAGGGGGGCAGTATTTT